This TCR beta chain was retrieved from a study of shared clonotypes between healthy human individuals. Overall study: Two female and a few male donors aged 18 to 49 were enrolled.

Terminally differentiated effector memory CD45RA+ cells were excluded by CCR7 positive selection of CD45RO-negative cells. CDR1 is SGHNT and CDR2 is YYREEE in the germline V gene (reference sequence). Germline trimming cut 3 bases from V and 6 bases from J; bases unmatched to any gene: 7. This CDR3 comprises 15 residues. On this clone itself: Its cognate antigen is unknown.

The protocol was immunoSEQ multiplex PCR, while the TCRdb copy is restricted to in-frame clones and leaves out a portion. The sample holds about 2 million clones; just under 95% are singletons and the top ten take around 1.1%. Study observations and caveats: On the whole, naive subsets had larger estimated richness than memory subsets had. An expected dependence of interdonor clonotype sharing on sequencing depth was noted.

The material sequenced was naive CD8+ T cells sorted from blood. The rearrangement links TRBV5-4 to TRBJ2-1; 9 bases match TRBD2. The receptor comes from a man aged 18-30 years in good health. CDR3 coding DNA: TGTGCCAGCAGCTACGGGACTAGCTCTTTCAATGAGCAGTTCTTC. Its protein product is CASSYGTSSFNEQFF.